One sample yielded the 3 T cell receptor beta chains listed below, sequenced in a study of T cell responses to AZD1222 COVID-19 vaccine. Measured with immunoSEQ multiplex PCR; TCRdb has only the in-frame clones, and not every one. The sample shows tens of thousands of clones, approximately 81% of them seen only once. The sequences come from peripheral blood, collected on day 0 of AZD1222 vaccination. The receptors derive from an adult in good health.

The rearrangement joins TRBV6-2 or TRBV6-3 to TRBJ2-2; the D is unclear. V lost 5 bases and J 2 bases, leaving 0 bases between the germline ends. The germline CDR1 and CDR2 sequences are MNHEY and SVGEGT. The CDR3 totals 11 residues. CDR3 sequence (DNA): TGTGCCAGCAGTAACACCGGGGAGCTGTTTTTT. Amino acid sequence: CASSNTGELFF.

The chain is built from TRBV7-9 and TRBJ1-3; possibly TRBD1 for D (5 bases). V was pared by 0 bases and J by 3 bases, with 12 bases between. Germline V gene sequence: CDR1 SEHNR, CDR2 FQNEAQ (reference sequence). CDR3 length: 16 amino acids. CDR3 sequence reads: CASSLAQAGSGNTIYF. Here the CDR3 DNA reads TGTGCCAGCAGCTTAGCACAAGCAGGGAGTGGAAACACCATATATTTT.

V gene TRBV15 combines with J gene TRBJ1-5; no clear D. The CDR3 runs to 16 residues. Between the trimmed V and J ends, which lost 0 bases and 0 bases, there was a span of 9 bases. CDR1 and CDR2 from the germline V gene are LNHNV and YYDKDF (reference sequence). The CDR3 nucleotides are TGTGCCACCAGCAGAGATATCAGCAATAGCAATCAGCCCCAGCATTTT. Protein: CATSRDISNSNQPQHF.